This TCR beta chain came from a study of radiotherapy plus CTLA-4 blockade in lung cancer. Study-level background: Objective responses were documented in about 19% of patients, with disease control in around 31%.

J lost 5 bases, V lost 4 bases, and 8 bases had no gene match. The CDR3 length is 15 residues. From germline, CDR1 is SGHRS and CDR2 YFSETQ. In chemo-refractory metastatic non-small-cell lung cancer, patients got ipilimumab CTLA-4 blockade together with focal radiation. About this clone itself: Its antigen is not identified.

Clones were sequenced by immunoSEQ multiplex PCR, and TCRdb holds only the in-frame ones, with some missing. Of about 97,000 clones in the sample, roughly 74% were seen once. Study-level results: Reports state that early shifts in blood T cell clones, with interferon-beta, best predicted response. Tumor-origin TCR clones grew in blood after radiotherapy plus ipilimumab.

The genes are TRBV5-1 and TRBJ1-4, with 7 bases matching TRBD1. The sample was peripheral blood, taken from a patient treated with radiotherapy plus ipilimumab. The clonotype was recovered from a human donor with non-small cell lung cancer who had a partial response to radiotherapy plus ipilimumab. Some clones in this sample may be carry-over from other donors' samples. CDR3 protein: CASSPLTGKNEKLFF. In DNA, the CDR3 is TGCGCCAGCAGCCCGCTGACAGGGAAGAATGAAAAACTGTTTTTT.